A single sample gave rise to the 29 T cell receptor beta chains below, sequenced in a study of blood T cell repertoires in COVID-19. Sequencing used immunoSEQ multiplex PCR; TCRdb keeps in-frame clones, though not all of them. The sample records about 15,000 clones, around nine tenths being singletons. Sequenced material: peripheral blood. The receptors shown here come from a human donor with active COVID-19. The donor label of this sample is uncertain.

The rearrangement uses TRBV30 and TRBJ2-2, with TRBD1 matching over 10 bases. The junction had 9 bases not matched to a gene; V was cut back by 5 bases and J by 6 bases. Germline loops: CDR1 GTSNPN, CDR2 SVGIG (reference sequence). This CDR3 comprises 15 residues. The CDR3 bases are TGTGCCTGGTCAGAGGGGACAGGGGCTTCCGGGGAGCTGTTTTTT. It specifies CAWSEGTGASGELFF.

The chain links TRBV5-1 to TRBJ1-2; D not resolved. CDR3 size: 15 residues. The germline V gene encodes CDR1 SGHRS and CDR2 YFSETQ. The V end was cut by 4 bases, the J end by 8 bases, with 21 bases between. CDR3 nucleotides: TGCGCCAGCAGCGCTTCCCCTTCGGTATCCCACGGCTACACCTTC. It translates to CASSASPSVSHGYTF.

V and J are TRBV19 and TRBJ2-6, with a possible D match to TRBD1 (6 bases). Trimming took off 5 bases at V and 3 bases at J, with 11 bases between the two ends. The CDR3 extends over 15 amino acids. From germline, CDR1 is LNHDA and CDR2 SQIVND (reference sequence). CDR3 in amino acids: CASSSPGVGANVLTF. Here the CDR3 DNA reads TGTGCCAGTAGTTCACCAGGGGTTGGGGCCAACGTCCTGACTTTC. The full variable domain, completed using reference TRBV19 and TRBJ2-6, is DGGITQSPKYLFRKEGQNVTLSCEQNLNHDAMYWYRQDPGQGLRLIYYSQIVNDFQKGDIAEGYSVSREKKESFPLTVTSAQKNPTAFYLCASSSPGVGANVLTFGAGSRLTVL.

The rearrangement uses TRBV4-1 and TRBJ2-3; TRBD2 matches 8 bases. This CDR3 is built from 18 residues. Germline CDR1 reads MGHRA; CDR2 reads YSYEKL. Trimming at V came to 1 base and at J to 6 bases, leaving 15 bases not matched to a gene. The CDR3 DNA reads TGCGCCAGCAGCCAAGGACCTCCGGGACTAGAAGATAGGGATACGCAGTATTTT. Encoded protein: CASSQGPPGLEDRDTQYF.

This clone has only a few counts. The V gene is TRBV7-2, the J gene TRBJ1-1, with unresolved D. Trimming pared 2 bases from V and 1 base from J, leaving 5 bases between. This CDR3 has 13 residues. Germline V CDR1 and CDR2: SGHTA, FQGNSA. The CDR3 nucleotides read TGTGCCAGCAGCTTATACTCGAACACTGAAGCTTTCTTT. Amino acid sequence: CASSLYSNTEAFF. Full variable domain (rest looked up from reference TRBV7-2 and TRBJ1-1): GAGVSQSPSNKVTEKGKDVELRCDPISGHTALYWYRQSLGQGLEFLIYFQGNSAPDKSGLPSDRFSAERTGGSVSTLTIQRTQQEDSAVYLCASSLYSNTEAFFGQGTRLTVV.

The V and J genes are TRBV6-5 and TRBJ2-7, with D perhaps TRBD2 (6 bases). Looked up from germline, CDR1 is MNHEY and CDR2 is SVGAGI. The CDR3 loop spans 13 amino acids. V was shortened by 7 bases and J by 0 bases, with 10 bases between the two germline ends. The CDR3 here is CASIPGGSYEQYF. DNA of the CDR3: TGTGCCAGCATTCCCGGGGGCTCCTACGAGCAGTACTTC.

The chain has TRBV27 and TRBJ2-1; 10 positions match TRBD2. The CDR3 consists of 16 residues. The germline gives CDR1 MNHEY, CDR2 SMNVEV (reference sequence). V shed 5 bases, J shed 9 bases, and the junction held 13 bases outside the gene matches. For the CDR3, the DNA is TGTGCCAGCAGTACTCTGGCTAGCGGGGGAGGCGCTGAGCAGTTCTTC. It codes for CASSTLASGGGAEQFF.

The gene calls are TRBV5-1 and TRBJ2-5; no firm D call. CDR1 SGHRS and CDR2 YFSETQ come from the germline V gene. V gave up 0 bases and J gave up 4 bases, with 22 bases separating them. CDR3 size: 18 residues. This CDR3 reads CASSLEPSTAVSGETQYF. CDR3 DNA sequence: TGCGCCAGCAGCTTGGAACCTAGTACGGCGGTATCGGGAGAGACCCAGTACTTC.

The chain joins TRBV19 to TRBJ1-2; 8 bases agree with TRBD1. V dropped 1 base and J dropped 8; count of bases not matched to a gene: 9. From germline, CDR1 is LNHDA and CDR2 SQIVND (reference sequence). This CDR3 region has 15 residues. CDR3 nucleotides: TGTGCCAGTAGTATAGTAGGGACAGGAACTTTCGGCTACACCTTC. Protein: CASSIVGTGTFGYTF.

This clone is a singleton in its sample. V is TRBV3-1 (or the pseudogene TRBV3-2) and J is TRBJ2-1; TRBD2 aligns across 14 bases. After removal of 3 bases from V and 5 bases from J, the junction contained 6 bases not matched to a gene. Germline CDR1 is LGHDT and CDR2 is YNNKEL (reference sequence). This CDR3 comprises 17 residues. The DNA of the CDR3 is TGTGCCAGCAGCCACACGAGACTAGCGGGAGGGCACAATGAGCAGTTCTTC. It specifies CASSHTRLAGGHNEQFF.

The chain couples TRBV9 to TRBJ2-3; 8 bases fit TRBD2. The germline V gene has CDR1 SGDLS and CDR2 YYNGEE. The CDR3 length is 17 residues. The ends lost 3 bases at V and 2 bases at J; junction bases unmatched: 11. The CDR3 region is CASSDRKRGTYTDTQYF. In DNA form, the CDR3 reads TGTGCCAGCAGCGACCGGAAGCGGGGGACTTACACAGATACGCAGTATTTT.

This clone was counted between two and nine times. This rearrangement joins TRBV3-1 (or the pseudogene TRBV3-2) to TRBJ2-5; 8 bases are shared with TRBD1. V shed 5 bases, J shed 4 bases, and the junction held 9 bases outside the gene matches. The CDR3 has 15 amino acids. Looked up from germline, CDR1 is LGHDT and CDR2 is YNNKEL (reference sequence). CDR3 region: CASSAPWTGRETQYF. DNA of the CDR3: TGTGCCAGCAGCGCGCCTTGGACAGGGAGAGAGACCCAGTACTTC.

The chain recombines TRBV4-2 with TRBJ2-5; tentatively, D is TRBD2 (7 bases). Trimming stripped 0 bases from V and 2 bases from J, with 10 bases between. The germline CDR1 and CDR2 sequences are LGHNA and YNFKEQ. CDR3 size: 15 residues. The CDR3 DNA sequence: TGTGCCAGCAGCCAAGAGGGGGGGCCTCAAGAGACCCAGTACTTC. Translation gives CASSQEGGPQETQYF.

The genes are TRBV19 and TRBJ2-6, with D hard to call. Trimming pared 7 bases from V and 1 base from J, leaving 14 bases between. Germline CDR1 reads LNHDA; CDR2 reads SQIVND (reference sequence). The CDR3 contains 16 residues. The CDR3 nucleotides are TGTGCCAGTAAGAGAGGTCTTGGGTCTGGGGCCAACGTCCTGACTTTC. The encoded protein is CASKRGLGSGANVLTF.

This CDR3 is CASSPPGTLYEQYF. The CDR3 bases are TGTGCCAGCTCACCCCCCGGGACACTCTACGAGCAGTACTTC. J is TRBJ2-7 and V is TRBV18; a possible D gene is TRBD1 (6 bases). The CDR3 covers 14 residues. V dropped 3 bases and J dropped 3 bases, with 12 bases sitting between them. Germline lookup yields CDR1 KGHSH and CDR2 LQKENI.

CDR3 DNA sequence: TGTGCCAGCAGCTCAAGAGACAGGGGGAGTAGCATTCAGTACTTC. Translated: CASSSRDRGSSIQYF. The genes are TRBV28 and TRBJ2-4; TRBD1 matches 9 bases. Germline V lookup: CDR1 MDHEN, CDR2 SYDVKM. This CDR3 region has 15 residues. V was pared by 6 bases and J by 9 bases, with 12 bases of the junction left unmatched.

The chain uses TRBV25-1 and TRBJ1-1, with D tentatively TRBD1 (6 bases). Germline V lookup: CDR1 MGHDK, CDR2 SYGVNS. This CDR3 contains 15 residues. The germline V and J ends were trimmed by 10 bases and 1 base, with 19 bases remaining between them. This CDR3 is CATQFGSRGNTEAFF. CDR3 in DNA: TGTGCCACCCAATTTGGGTCCAGGGGGAACACTGAAGCTTTCTTT.

J is TRBJ2-7 and V is TRBV2; 7 bases match TRBD2. Per the germline V gene, CDR1 is SNHLY and CDR2 is FYNNEI. Losses at the gene ends were 7 bases for V and 2 bases for J; bases not matched to a gene: 14. This CDR3 has 16 amino acids. In DNA form, the CDR3 reads TGTGCCAGCATCCAAGCCCAGGGAGGGAGCACCTACGAGCAGTACTTC. Translation gives CASIQAQGGSTYEQYF.

V usage is TRBV3-1 (or the pseudogene TRBV3-2) and J usage is TRBJ2-5; a possible D gene is TRBD2 (5 bases). The V gene's germline CDR1 is LGHDT and CDR2 YNNKEL (reference sequence). The CDR3 runs to 13 residues. V was shortened by 1 base and J by 3 bases, with 6 bases between the two germline ends. CDR3 region: CASSQAGKETQYF. The CDR3 DNA reads as TGTGCCAGCAGCCAAGCGGGAAAAGAGACCCAGTACTTC.

The V gene is TRBV19, the J gene TRBJ1-5; 9 nucleotides match TRBD1. The CDR3 is 15 amino acids. CDR1 is LNHDA and CDR2 is SQIVND in the germline V gene (reference sequence). Losses at the gene ends were 5 bases for V and 6 bases for J; bases not matched to a gene: 8. The DNA of the CDR3 is TGTGCCAGTAGTTCCGGGACAGGGAATCGTCAGCCCCAGCATTTT. Encoded protein: CASSSGTGNRQPQHF.

This sequence joins TRBV10-3 and TRBJ2-2, with D tentatively TRBD2 (5 bases). Germline V gives CDR1 ENHRY, CDR2 SYGVKD. The ends were cut back, 5 bases at V and 6 bases at J, with 13 bases in the middle. The CDR3 covers 14 residues. The CDR3 nucleotides are TGTGCCATCAGTACGGACGAGGGCCCCGGGGAGCTGTTTTTT. The encoded protein is CAISTDEGPGELFF.

The chain combines TRBV7-9 with TRBJ1-1, with D possibly TRBD1 on 5 matching bases. The CDR3 contains 13 residues. CDR1 SEHNR and CDR2 FQNEAQ come from the germline V gene (reference sequence). V dropped 5 bases and J dropped 0 bases, with 7 bases sitting between them. This chain's CDR3 is CASSVTVNTEAFF. The CDR3 coding sequence is TGTGCCAGCAGCGTGACAGTGAACACTGAAGCTTTCTTT.

The chain uses TRBV5-1 and TRBJ1-2; the D gene is possibly TRBD1 (6 bases). Per the germline V gene, CDR1 is SGHRS and CDR2 is YFSETQ. V lost 0 bases and J 3 bases, leaving 9 bases between the germline ends. There are 14 residues in the CDR3. The CDR3 DNA reads as TGCGCCAGCAGCTTGGACAGGGTTGACTATGGCTACACCTTC. Translation: CASSLDRVDYGYTF.

The chain uses TRBV7-3 and TRBJ1-2, with 7 bases matching TRBD1. Trimming took 1 base from V and 3 from J; bases not matched to a gene: 11. This CDR3 contains 17 residues. Germline assignment: CDR1 SGHTA and CDR2 FQGTGA. The CDR3 loop reads CASSLSPTSQGHYGYTF. CDR3 DNA: TGTGCCAGCAGCTTAAGTCCAACCTCACAGGGGCACTATGGCTACACCTTC. The full variable domain, completed using reference TRBV7-3 and TRBJ1-2, is GAGVSQTPSNKVTEKGKYVELRCDPISGHTALYWYRQSLGQGPEFLIYFQGTGAADDSGLPNDRFFAVRPEGSVSTLKIQRTERGDSAVYLCASSLSPTSQGHYGYTFGSGTRLTVV.

The chain is built from TRBV5-1 and TRBJ1-5; maybe TRBD1 (6 bases). The CDR3 length is 14 residues. V was pared by 2 bases and J by 7 bases, with 13 bases between. Germline CDR1 reads SGHRS; CDR2 reads YFSETQ. This chain's CDR3 is CASSFGPGEQPQHF. As DNA, the CDR3 is TGCGCCAGCAGCTTTGGGCCAGGGGAACAGCCCCAGCATTTT.

The chain employs TRBV5-1 and TRBJ1-3, with a tentative D call TRBD1 (5 bases). This CDR3 region has 20 residues. The germline V gene has CDR1 SGHRS and CDR2 YFSETQ. Trimming cost V 10 bases and J 1 base, with 33 bases left between them. In DNA, the CDR3 is TGCGCCTCAGCCCTCGGGCCAAACAGGCCCGTCGAAGGATCTGGAAACACCATATATTTT. Protein sequence: CASALGPNRPVEGSGNTIYF.

In this sample, this clone turned up a few times. The chain recombines TRBV7-9 with TRBJ1-4; D perhaps matches TRBD1 (5 bases). The length of the CDR3 is 15 residues. Trimming left V 7 bases short and J 7 bases short, with 19 bases between. Looked up from germline, CDR1 is SEHNR and CDR2 is FQNEAQ (reference sequence). CDR3 in amino acids: CASTFLLGGGEKLFF. The CDR3 DNA reads as TGTGCCAGCACCTTCCTTTTGGGGGGTGGTGAAAAACTGTTTTTT. The full variable domain, completed using reference TRBV7-9 and TRBJ1-4, is DTGVSQNPRHKITKRGQNVTFRCDPISEHNRLYWYRQTLGQGPEFLTYFQNEAQLEKSRLLSDRFSAERPKGSFSTLEIQRTEQGDSAMYLCASTFLLGGGEKLFFGSGTQLSVL.

CDR3 amino acids: CASSLAWASMNTEAFF. The CDR3 coding sequence is TGCGCCAGCAGCTTGGCGTGGGCCTCCATGAACACTGAAGCTTTCTTT. This sequence joins TRBV5-1 and TRBJ1-1, with D uncertain. The CDR3 spans 16 residues. CDR1 is SGHRS, CDR2 YFSETQ, per germline. Between the trimmed V and J ends, which lost 0 bases and 0 bases, there was a span of 12 bases.

This rearrangement joins TRBV27 to TRBJ2-1; no definite D call. There are 14 residues in the CDR3. Germline loops: CDR1 MNHEY, CDR2 SMNVEV (reference sequence). The ends were cut back, 3 bases at V and 6 bases at J, with 12 bases in the middle. The chain's CDR3 is CASSLRGAANEQFF. The DNA of the CDR3 is TGTGCCAGCAGTTTGCGCGGAGCCGCCAATGAGCAGTTCTTC.